This TCR beta chain derives from a study of T-cell memory formation after mild COVID-19. Overall study results and limits: CD4+ contracting clones were found mainly in CM and EM, and CD8+ ones in EMRA. Pre-infection memory carried some responding clones, suggesting that cross-reactive memory joined.

As for this clonotype: Its target is not known.

The CDR3 spans 14 residues. Germline-derived CDR1 and CDR2 are PRHDT and FYEKMQ (reference sequence). V was clipped by 1 base and J by 7 bases, with 12 bases between them. 5'RACE primed from the constant segment yielded TCR alpha and TCR beta cDNA libraries bearing sample barcodes and UMIs. TCRdb independently ran MiXCR on the 5' RACE reads; one entry per CDR3 protein. The sample includes 14,000 to 15,000 distinct CDR3 sequences, about 21% of them seen just once. The genes are TRBV13 and TRBJ2-3; D gene uncertain. Sequencing was done on a sample of PBMCs or a T cell subset sorted from them (not recorded which). This TCR was sampled from a man between 18 and 35 years old who had mild COVID-19 (a few samples of this study predate the infection). Cell type and time point are not known. DNA for the CDR3: TGTGCCAGCAGCTTAGAACGACAAATATATACGCAGTATTTT. It encodes CASSLERQIYTQYF.